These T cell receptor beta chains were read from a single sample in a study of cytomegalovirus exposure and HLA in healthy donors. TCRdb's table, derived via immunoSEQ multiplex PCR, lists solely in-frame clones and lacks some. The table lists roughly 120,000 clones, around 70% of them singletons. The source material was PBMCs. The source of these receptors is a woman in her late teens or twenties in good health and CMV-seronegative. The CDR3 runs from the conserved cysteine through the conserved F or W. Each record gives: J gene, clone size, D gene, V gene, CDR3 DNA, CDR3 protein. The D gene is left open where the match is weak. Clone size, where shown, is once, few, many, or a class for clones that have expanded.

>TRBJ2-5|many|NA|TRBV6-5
TGTGCCAGCAGTCGCGGGGAGCAAGAGACCCAGTACTTC
CASSRGEQETQYF
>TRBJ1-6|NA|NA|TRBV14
TGTGCCAGCAGCCAAGAGCGGGGGTGGAATTCACCCCTCCACTTT
CASSQERGWNSPLHF
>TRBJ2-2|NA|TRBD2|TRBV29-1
TGCAGCGTTGATAGTGGGAGGGGATTAACCGGGGAGCTGTTTTTT
CSVDSGRGLTGELFF
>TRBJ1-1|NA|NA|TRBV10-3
TGTGCCATCAGTGTTAATCCTTCCACGGGGAGCGAAGCTTTCTTT
CAISVNPSTGSEAFF
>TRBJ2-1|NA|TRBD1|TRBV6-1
TGTGCCAGCAGTGAAGTGGGGACAGGGCTGGATGAGCAGTTCTTC
CASSEVGTGLDEQFF
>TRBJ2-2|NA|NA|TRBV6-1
TGTGCCAGCAGCCACCAGGGGGGGAACACCGGGGAGCTGTTTTTT
CASSHQGGNTGELFF
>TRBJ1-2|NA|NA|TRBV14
TGTGCCAGCAGCCAAGAACAGGGTTGGTATGGCTACACCTTC
CASSQEQGWYGYTF
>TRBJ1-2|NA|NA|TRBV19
TGTGCCAGTAGCTTTGCGGGGGGCGGCTATGGCTACACCTTC
CASSFAGGGYGYTF
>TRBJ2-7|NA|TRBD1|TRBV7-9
TGTGCCAGCAGAGGACAGGGGCCGACCTACGAGCAGTACTTC
CASRGQGPTYEQYF
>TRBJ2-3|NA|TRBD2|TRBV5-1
TGCGCCAGCAGCTCTGGACTAGCGGAAGACACAGATACGCAGTATTTT
CASSSGLAEDTDTQYF
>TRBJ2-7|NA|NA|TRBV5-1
TGCGCCAGCAGCTTGATTTCGGGCGGGTACGAGCAGTACTTC
CASSLISGGYEQYF